This T cell receptor beta chain was identified in a study of T cell changes during pregnancy in multiple sclerosis. TCRdb's table, derived via immunoSEQ multiplex PCR, lists solely in-frame clones and lacks some. The repertoire holds 90,000 to 100,000 clones, with roughly 90% as singletons. The source was peripheral blood, collected in the first trimester of pregnancy. This sequence was found in a female donor with multiple sclerosis, enrolled in a pregnancy study.

Written as DNA, the CDR3 is TGTGCCAGCAGTTACACGGGACAGAGCACAGATACGCAGTATTTT. The encoded protein is CASSYTGQSTDTQYF. The chain has TRBV6-5 and TRBJ2-3; TRBD1 aligns across 7 bases. V shed 2 bases, J shed 0 bases, and the junction held 2 bases outside the gene matches. Germline V CDR1 and CDR2: MNHEY, SVGAGI. CDR3 size: 15 residues.